A selection of T cell receptor beta chains follows, all from one sample in a study of coeliac disease. The protocol was immunoSEQ multiplex PCR, while the TCRdb copy is restricted to in-frame clones and leaves out a portion. The top ten clones hold around 3.3% of a sample with thousands of clones, about 60% of them seen once. Specimen: lamina propria lymphocytes from the gut. Source of these receptors: a woman aged 60-75 years with active celiac disease. Both conserved end residues are part of each CDR3. Each record gives: D gene, J gene, clone size, V gene, CDR3 DNA, CDR3 protein. D genes are given only for firm matches. Not every row has a clone size; where given, it reads once, few, many or a size class.

TRBD2	TRBJ2-5	-	TRBV27	TGTGCCAGCAGTTTATCGTGGAGTCTAGCGGGAGAGACCCAGTACTTC	CASSLSWSLAGETQYF
TRBD2	TRBJ2-3	-	TRBV18	TGTGCCAGCTCACCAGCAGCGGGGGGCACAGATACGCAGTATTTT	CASSPAAGGTDTQYF
-	TRBJ1-1	-	TRBV29-1	TGCAGCGTTCTTCCGGACAGAATGAACACTGAAGCTTTCTTT	CSVLPDRMNTEAFF
-	TRBJ2-1	-	TRBV6-1	TGTGCCAGCAGTCCATTGACAGTTGGGAACAATGAGCAGTTCTTC	CASSPLTVGNNEQFF
-	TRBJ2-7	few	TRBV10-3	TGTGCCATCAGTGGAGAGAGGGACGAGCAGTACTTC	CAISGERDEQYF
-	TRBJ2-2	once	TRBV19	TGTGCCAGTAGTAGCTTCGCAGCGGTGAACACCGGGGAGCTGTTTTTT	CASSSFAAVNTGELFF
TRBD1	TRBJ1-5	-	TRBV5-1	TGCGCCAGTAAAATCGGGACAGCTAGCAATCAGCCCCAGCATTTT	CASKIGTASNQPQHF
-	TRBJ2-1	-	TRBV7-8	TGTGCCAGCACCTTAGTGGCTTTGTCCTACAATGAGCAGTTCTTC	CASTLVALSYNEQFF
TRBD1	TRBJ1-2	few	TRBV28	TGTGCCAGCAACCCAGGGGGCATAAATGGCTACACCTTC	CASNPGGINGYTF
-	TRBJ2-7	-	TRBV7-2	TGTGCCAGCAGCAAGGCGGAGGCCTACGAGCAGTACTTC	CASSKAEAYEQYF
-	TRBJ2-1	-	TRBV9	TGTGCCAGCAGCGTAAGCGGGCTCGACAATGAGCAGTTCTTC	CASSVSGLDNEQFF
-	TRBJ2-6	once	TRBV1	TGCACCAGCAGCGTACCTAGTTTGTGCAAAAGTCGGGCCAACGTCCTGACTTTC	CTSSVPSLCKSRANVLTF
-	TRBJ1-3	once	TRBV28	TGTGCCAGCAGTTTCTGGCAGGGGAACACCATATATTTT	CASSFWQGNTIYF
-	TRBJ1-1	-	TRBV28	TGTGCCAGCAGCCGAGCTAGAGTGAACACTGAAGCTTTCTTT	CASSRARVNTEAFF
-	TRBJ2-1	-	TRBV16	TGTGCCAGCAGCCAAGGGGGCCTCAATGAGCAGTTCTTC	CASSQGGLNEQFF
-	TRBJ1-4	-	TRBV19	TGTGCCAGTAGGGACGGGACTCGGATCGGGGAAAAACTGTTTTTT	CASRDGTRIGEKLFF
TRBD1	TRBJ1-5	-	TRBV28	TGTGCCAGCAGTCCCGGGACAGGGGCCTTCAATCAGCCCCAGCATTTT	CASSPGTGAFNQPQHF
TRBD1	TRBJ2-5	-	TRBV5-5	TGTGCCAGCAGCTGGGGACAGGGTGGCGAGACCCAGTACTTC	CASSWGQGGETQYF
TRBD2	TRBJ2-2	few	TRBV18	TGTGCCAGCTCACCTACTAGCGGGAAGGGGACCGGGGAGCTGTTTTTT	CASSPTSGKGTGELFF
-	TRBJ1-2	-	TRBV2	TGTGCCAGCAGGGAGGGGCCCTTCTATGGCTACACCTTC	CASREGPFYGYTF
-	TRBJ2-1	-	TRBV9	TGTGCCAGCAGCCCGGAGGACGGTGCCGGCTCCTACAATGAGCAGTTCTTC	CASSPEDGAGSYNEQFF
-	TRBJ1-2	few	TRBV19	TGTGCCAGTAGGGAGGATACAACCAGTATGAATGGCTACACCTTC	CASREDTTSMNGYTF
-	TRBJ2-1	-	TRBV28	TGTGCCAGCCCACCAGCGGCCGAATCCGTCAATGAGCAGTTCTTC	CASPPAAESVNEQFF
-	TRBJ1-2	-	TRBV19	TGTGCCAGTAGTTCCCGGTCCGGCTCAGGGACAAACTATGGCTACACCTTC	CASSSRSGSGTNYGYTF
TRBD2	TRBJ2-3	-	TRBV14	TGTGCCAGCAGCTCTCTAGCGGGAGGGCCTACAGATACGCAGTATTTT	CASSSLAGGPTDTQYF
-	TRBJ1-2	-	TRBV9	TGTGCCAGCAGCGACACCCCGACCCCCTCCGGGGATGGCTACACCTTC	CASSDTPTPSGDGYTF
-	TRBJ2-1	-	TRBV20-1	TGCAGTGCTAGAGATGCGGATGAGCAGTTCTTC	CSARDADEQFF
-	TRBJ2-2	-	TRBV6-5	TGTGCCAGCAGTTACTCGTTCAAGAACACCGGGGAGCTGTTTTTT	CASSYSFKNTGELFF